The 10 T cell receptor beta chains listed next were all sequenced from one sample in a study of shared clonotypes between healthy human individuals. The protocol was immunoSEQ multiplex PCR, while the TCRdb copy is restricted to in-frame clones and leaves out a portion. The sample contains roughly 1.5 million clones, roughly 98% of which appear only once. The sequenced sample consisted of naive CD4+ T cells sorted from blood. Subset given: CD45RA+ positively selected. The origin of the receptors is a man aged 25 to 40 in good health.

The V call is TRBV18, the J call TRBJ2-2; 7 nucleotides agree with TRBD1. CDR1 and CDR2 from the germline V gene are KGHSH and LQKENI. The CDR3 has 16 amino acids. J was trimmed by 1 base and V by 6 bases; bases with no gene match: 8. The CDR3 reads CASSPRQGLNTGELFF. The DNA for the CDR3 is TGTGCCAGCTCGCCCAGACAGGGTCTGAACACCGGGGAGCTGTTTTTT.

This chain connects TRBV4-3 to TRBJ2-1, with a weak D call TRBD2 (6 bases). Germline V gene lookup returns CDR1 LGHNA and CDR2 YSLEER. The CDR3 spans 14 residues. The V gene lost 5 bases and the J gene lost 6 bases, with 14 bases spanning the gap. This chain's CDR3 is CASSARGIRNEQFF. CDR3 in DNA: TGCGCCAGCAGCGCCCGGGGGATTCGCAATGAGCAGTTCTTC.

The CDR3: CASSLGYRGGEEQYF. CDR3 sequence (DNA): TGTGCCAGCAGCTTAGGATACAGGGGCGGGGAGGAGCAGTACTTC. The chain is built from TRBV11-2 and TRBJ2-7, with D possibly matching TRBD1 (7 bases). The CDR3 runs 15 residues. Per the germline V gene, CDR1 is SGHAT and CDR2 is FQNNGV. With 1 base removed from V and 7 bases from J, the gap between germline ends came to 17 bases.

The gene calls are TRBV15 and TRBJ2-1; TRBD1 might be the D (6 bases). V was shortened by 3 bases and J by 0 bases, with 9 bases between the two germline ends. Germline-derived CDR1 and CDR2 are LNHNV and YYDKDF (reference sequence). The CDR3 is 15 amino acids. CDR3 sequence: CATSSGQSSYNEQFF. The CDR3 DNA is TGTGCCACCAGCAGTGGACAGAGCTCCTACAATGAGCAGTTCTTC.

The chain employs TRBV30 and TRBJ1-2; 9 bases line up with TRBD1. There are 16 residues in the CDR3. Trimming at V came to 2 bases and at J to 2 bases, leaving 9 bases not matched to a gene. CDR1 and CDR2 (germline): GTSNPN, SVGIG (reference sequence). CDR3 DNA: TGTGCCTGGAGTAGCGTAACAGGGGGCGGAAACTATGGCTACACCTTC. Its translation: CAWSSVTGGGNYGYTF.

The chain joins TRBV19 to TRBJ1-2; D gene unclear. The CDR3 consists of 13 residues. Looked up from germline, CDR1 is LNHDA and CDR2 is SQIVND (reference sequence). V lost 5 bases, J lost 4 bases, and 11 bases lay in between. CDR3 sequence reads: CASSPQVGYGYTF. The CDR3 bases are TGTGCCAGTAGTCCCCAGGTTGGCTATGGCTACACCTTC.

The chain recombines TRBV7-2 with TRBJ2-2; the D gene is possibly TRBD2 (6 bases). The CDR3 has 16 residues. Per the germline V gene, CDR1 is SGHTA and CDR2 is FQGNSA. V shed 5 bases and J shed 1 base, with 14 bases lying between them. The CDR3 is CASSQTRGGNTGELFF. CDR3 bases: TGTGCCAGCAGCCAGACAAGGGGAGGGAACACCGGGGAGCTGTTTTTT.

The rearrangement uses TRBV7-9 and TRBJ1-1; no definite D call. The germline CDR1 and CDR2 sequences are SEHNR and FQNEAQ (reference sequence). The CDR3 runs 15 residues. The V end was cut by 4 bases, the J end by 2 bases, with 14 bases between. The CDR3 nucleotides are TGTGCCAGCAGCTCCCTCCTAAGGAAAAACACTGAAGCTTTCTTT. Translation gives CASSSLLRKNTEAFF.

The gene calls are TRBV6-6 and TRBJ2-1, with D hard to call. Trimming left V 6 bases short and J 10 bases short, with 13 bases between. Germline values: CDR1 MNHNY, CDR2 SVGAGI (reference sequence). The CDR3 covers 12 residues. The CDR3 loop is CASREDPMEQFF. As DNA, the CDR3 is TGTGCCAGCAGAGAGGACCCAATGGAGCAGTTCTTC.

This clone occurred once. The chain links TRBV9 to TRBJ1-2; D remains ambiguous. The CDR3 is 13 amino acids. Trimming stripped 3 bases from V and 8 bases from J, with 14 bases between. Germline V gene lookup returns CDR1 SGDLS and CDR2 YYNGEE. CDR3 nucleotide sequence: TGTGCCAGCAGCGCGGGTCCCACGGGGGGCTACACCTTC. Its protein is CASSAGPTGGYTF.